This T cell receptor beta chain emerged from a study of control samples from healthy donors and cancer patients. There are 15 residues in the CDR3. Germline V gene sequence: CDR1 SGHRS, CDR2 YFSETQ. Trimming removed 8 bases from V and 4 bases from J, with 16 bases in between. The assay was immunoSEQ multiplex PCR, and TCRdb's table has in-frame clones only and misses some. The sample gives 150,000 to 200,000 clones, around nine tenths of which show up once; 12% is in the top ten. Source material: blood. This TCR derives from a man under 40 in good health. V and J are TRBV5-1 and TRBJ1-6; a possible D gene is TRBD1 (6 bases). The CDR3 sequence: CARAWGPKYNSPLHF. For the CDR3, the DNA is TGCGCCAGAGCATGGGGGCCGAAGTATAATTCACCCCTCCACTTT.